Below, 30 T cell receptor beta chains from the same sample are listed, as sequenced in a study of CD8+CD57+ T cells in acquired aplastic anemia. Genomic DNA acted as the template from which TCR beta VDJ combination and CDR3 sequence profiling were carried out. In TCRdb, the reads were re-called with MiXCR into one record per CDR3 protein. The sample includes under 200,000 distinct CDR3 sequences, just under 50% of them seen just once. It was patients with CD8+CD57+ cell expansion by flow cytometry who were chosen for sequencing. The sequencing sample was made of sorted CD4+, CD8+, or CD8+CD57+ T cells (not recorded which) from PBMCs. All receptors come from a human donor with aplastic anemia.

This rearrangement joins TRBV11-3 to TRBJ2-7; 16 positions match TRBD2. CDR1 SGHNT and CDR2 YENEEA come from the germline V gene. The CDR3 totals 15 residues. Trimming cost V 5 bases and J 7 bases; bases outside gene matches: 5. The CDR3 DNA reads as TGTGCCAGCAGCCTGGGACTAGCGGGAGGGGGTGAGCAGTACTTC. It specifies CASSLGLAGGGEQYF.

V and J are TRBV5-4 and TRBJ2-7; 11 bases are shared with TRBD2. Germline CDR1 and CDR2: SGHNT and YYREEE (reference sequence). The CDR3 is 15 amino acids. Trimming cost V 3 bases and J 1 base; bases outside gene matches: 3. The CDR3 loop is CASSSGTSGSYEQYF. CDR3 coding DNA: TGTGCCAGCAGCTCCGGGACTAGCGGATCCTACGAGCAGTACTTC.

This sequence joins TRBV7-8 and TRBJ2-7; tentatively, D is TRBD2 (5 bases). CDR1 is SGHVS and CDR2 is FQNEAQ in the germline V gene. The CDR3 sequence is 16 residues long. Trimming took off 5 bases at V and 0 bases at J, with 17 bases between the two ends. The CDR3 nucleotides are TGTGCCAGCAGCCCCTCCCGCGGGTGGGGCTCCTACGAGCAGTACTTC. The encoded protein is CASSPSRGWGSYEQYF. Full variable domain (remainder filled in from reference TRBV7-8 and TRBJ2-7): GAGVSQSPRYKVAKRGQDVALRCDPISGHVSLFWYQQALGQGPEFLTYFQNEAQLDKSGLPSDRFFAERPEGSVSTLKIQRTQQEDSAVYLCASSPSRGWGSYEQYFGPGTRLTVT.

The chain couples TRBV6-6 to TRBJ1-6; D unresolved. Germline CDR1 reads MNHNY; CDR2 reads SVGAGI (reference sequence). V lost 7 bases to trimming and J lost 7 bases, with 5 bases between them. The CDR3 runs to 11 residues. The CDR3 DNA sequence: TGTGCCAGCACGGGGAATTCACCCCTCCACTTT. This translates into CASTGNSPLHF.

The J gene is TRBJ2-3, the V gene TRBV20-1; perhaps TRBD1 as D (5 bases). V lost 5 bases and J lost 1, with 13 bases in between. The CDR3 runs 14 residues. Germline V gives CDR1 DFQATT, CDR2 SNEGSKA (reference sequence). CDR3 bases: TGCAGTGCTCTGGACAAAGGGGGCACAGATACGCAGTATTTT. Protein sequence: CSALDKGGTDTQYF.

This clonotype has more than one count but fewer than ten. V usage is TRBV2 and J usage is TRBJ1-1; D is uncertain. The CDR3 loop spans 13 amino acids. V lost 6 bases to trimming and J lost 2 bases, with 10 bases between them. Per the germline V gene, CDR1 is SNHLY and CDR2 is FYNNEI. The CDR3 here is CASRISGNTEAFF. The CDR3, as DNA: TGTGCCAGCAGGATCTCTGGAAACACTGAAGCTTTCTTT.

The V and J genes are TRBV11-3 and TRBJ2-7; 7 bases line up with TRBD1. With 6 bases clipped from V and 3 bases from J, the junction kept 8 bases outside the gene matches. The CDR3 totals 14 residues. Per the germline V gene, CDR1 is SGHNT and CDR2 is YENEEA. The CDR3 reads CASSRTGVNYEQYF. As DNA, the CDR3 is TGTGCCAGCAGTCGAACAGGGGTGAACTACGAGCAGTACTTC.

This clonotype was seen only a few times. This chain connects TRBV15 to TRBJ2-1; 11 bases match TRBD2. V gave up 1 base and J gave up 9 bases; unmatched junction bases: 8. CDR3 length equals 16 residues. CDR1 LNHNV and CDR2 YYDKDF come from the germline V gene (reference sequence). CDR3 coding DNA: TGTGCCACCAGCAGAGTTGGAGGTAGCGGGAGGGTTGAGCAGTTCTTC. This codes for CATSRVGGSGRVEQFF.

This chain links TRBV2 with TRBJ2-7; 12 nucleotides line up with TRBD1. This CDR3 is 15 amino acids long. Trimming took 4 bases from V and 5 from J; bases not matched to a gene: 6. The germline V gene has CDR1 SNHLY and CDR2 FYNNEI. Written as DNA, the CDR3 is TGTGCCAGCAGTGCGACGGGACAGGGGGCCCACGAGCAGTACTTC. The encoded protein is CASSATGQGAHEQYF.

This chain links TRBV2 with TRBJ1-2; the D gene is possibly TRBD1 (5 bases). This CDR3 comprises 14 residues. V lost 8 bases and J 6 bases, leaving 19 bases between the germline ends. CDR1 and CDR2 (germline): SNHLY, FYNNEI. The CDR3 nucleotides read TGTGCCAGCTCACCCCGGGGGTCACCGCATGGCTACACCTTC. It is translated as CASSPRGSPHGYTF.

This clonotype was seen many times. The genes are TRBV20-1 and TRBJ2-1; 10 nucleotides match TRBD2. V shed 3 bases, J shed 5 bases, and the junction held 16 bases outside the gene matches. CDR1 is DFQATT and CDR2 is SNEGSKA in the germline V gene (reference sequence). The CDR3 loop spans 18 amino acids. CDR3 nucleotides: TGCAGTGCTAGCCCCCGGGTAGCGGGAGGCTTTGACGACAATGAGCAGTTCTTC. This codes for CSASPRVAGGFDDNEQFF.

The CDR3 reads CASSHGQNTEAFF. CDR3 DNA sequence: TGTGCCAGCAGTCACGGACAGAACACTGAAGCTTTCTTT. The rearrangement joins TRBV27 to TRBJ1-1; D might be TRBD1 (5 bases). Germline assignment: CDR1 MNHEY and CDR2 SMNVEV (reference sequence). The CDR3 loop spans 13 amino acids. The V end was cut by 5 bases, the J end by 1 base, with 8 bases between.

A remark on this clonotype: At one end the junction does not follow the germline gene, possibly because of a read error. V gene TRBV7-2 combines with J gene TRBJ2-7; 9 bases are a match to TRBD1. CDR3 length: 15 amino acids. Looked up from germline, CDR1 is SGHTA and CDR2 is FQGNSA. The CDR3 sequence: CACSSEQGAPYEQYF. CDR3 DNA sequence: TGTGCCTGCAGCTCCGAACAGGGGGCCCCCTACGAGCAGTACTTC.

The genes are TRBV20-1 and TRBJ2-7; TRBD2 might be the D (6 bases). CDR3 length equals 16 residues. With 3 bases removed from V and 0 bases from J, the gap between germline ends came to 18 bases. Germline assignment: CDR1 DFQATT and CDR2 SNEGSKA (reference sequence). CDR3 sequence: CSASPLARGSSYEQYF. In nucleotides, the CDR3 is TGCAGTGCTAGCCCACTAGCCCGGGGCAGCTCCTACGAGCAGTACTTC.

The rearrangement joins TRBV20-1 to TRBJ2-7; 7 nucleotides match TRBD2. The CDR3 length is 15 residues. After removal of 0 bases from V and 1 base from J, the junction contained 6 bases not matched to a gene. Germline assignment: CDR1 DFQATT and CDR2 SNEGSKA (reference sequence). CDR3 sequence (DNA): TGCAGTGCTAGAGATTGGCGGGAGCCGTCCTACGAGCAGTACTTC. Encoded protein: CSARDWREPSYEQYF.

The chain combines TRBV2 with TRBJ1-5; D not certain. V lost 0 bases to trimming and J lost 2 bases, with 5 bases between them. Germline CDR1 SNHLY, CDR2 FYNNEI. This CDR3 contains 14 residues. This CDR3 is CASSEAQGNQPQHF. CDR3 DNA sequence: TGTGCCAGCAGTGAAGCGCAGGGCAATCAGCCCCAGCATTTT.

A few counts support this clonotype. The V call is TRBV10-3, the J call TRBJ1-2; 8 bases are shared with TRBD1. Trimming took 6 bases from V and 3 from J; bases not matched to a gene: 9. There are 15 residues in the CDR3. Germline values: CDR1 ENHRY, CDR2 SYGVKD. The CDR3 DNA reads TGTGCCATCAGGGGACCGACAGGGGAAGACTATGGCTACACCTTC. It specifies CAIRGPTGEDYGYTF.

The chain employs TRBV10-3 and TRBJ1-1, with D possibly matching TRBD1 (6 bases). V was shortened by 0 bases and J by 7 bases, with 15 bases between the two germline ends. This CDR3 has 15 residues. Per germline, CDR1 ENHRY and CDR2 SYGVKD. The CDR3 loop is CAISESPVGAGEAFF. The CDR3 region has the DNA TGTGCCATCAGTGAGTCGCCTGTGGGGGCAGGTGAAGCTTTCTTT.

This clonotype appeared once. An end of the junction does not agree with germline; a read error may underlie this. V and J are TRBV14 and TRBJ2-7; D remains unclear. The CDR3 is 12 residues long. Germline V lookup: CDR1 SGHDN, CDR2 FVKESK. DNA for the CDR3: TGTGCCAGCAGCCCGGGCCGCTACGCGCAGTACTTC. Translating gives CASSPGRYAQYF.

This clonotype was seen only once. At one of its ends the junction is not consistent with the germline gene, which may arise from a read error. The V and J genes are TRBV7-9 and TRBJ1-2; 7 bases align to TRBD1. CDR3 length equals 14 residues. The germline gives CDR1 SEHNR, CDR2 FQNEAQ (reference sequence). The CDR3 is CASSSDRVAYGYTF. The CDR3 coding sequence is TGTGCCAGCAGCTCCGACAGGGTGGCATATGGTTACACCTTC.

V and J are TRBV7-6 and TRBJ2-3, with D tentatively TRBD1 or TRBD2 (5 bases each). Looked up from germline, CDR1 is SGHVS and CDR2 is FNYEAQ. There are 14 residues in the CDR3. Trimming took 3 bases from V and 2 from J, leaving 9 bases between them. The CDR3 DNA reads as TGTGCCAGCAGCTTTTGGGGACCCACAGATACGCAGTATTTT. Translating gives CASSFWGPTDTQYF.

This clonotype showed up many times. This rearrangement joins TRBV2 to TRBJ2-7; 8 bases align to TRBD2. V lost 2 bases and J lost 9; bases outside the gene matches: 15. The CDR3 has 16 amino acids. Germline lookup yields CDR1 SNHLY and CDR2 FYNNEI. DNA of the CDR3: TGTGCCAGCAGTGAATGGGGGGGTAGCGGGATTCCTAGGCAGTACTTC. As protein: CASSEWGGSGIPRQYF.

The chain uses TRBV19 and TRBJ1-1; D is possibly TRBD1 (6 bases). Looked up from germline, CDR1 is LNHDA and CDR2 is SQIVND (reference sequence). The CDR3 has 13 amino acids. The V end was cut by 6 bases, the J end by 8 bases, with 16 bases between. The CDR3 region has the DNA TGTGCCAGTAGCTTACAGGTAGGGGGAGAAGCTTTCTTT. It translates to CASSLQVGGEAFF.

This rearrangement joins TRBV20-1 to TRBJ1-5; a weak D match, TRBD1 (5 bases). The CDR3 is 13 residues long. The germline CDR1 and CDR2 sequences are DFQATT and SNEGSKA (reference sequence). The CDR3 sequence: CSARANGNQPQHF. The CDR3 DNA reads TGCAGCGCCAGGGCAAATGGCAATCAGCCCCAGCATTTT.

The sample holds one count of this clonotype. CDR3 in amino acids: CASSVEAGRIYEQYF. The CDR3 DNA is TGTGCCAGCAGCGTAGAGGCCGGTAGAATCTACGAGCAGTACTTC. The chain employs TRBV9 and TRBJ2-7; D not resolved. Germline V gene lookup returns CDR1 SGDLS and CDR2 YYNGEE. The CDR3 runs to 15 residues. Between the trimmed V and J ends, which lost 0 bases and 3 bases, there was a span of 13 bases. Full variable domain (missing parts from reference TRBV9 and TRBJ2-7): DSGVTQTPKHLITATGQRVTLRCSPRSGDLSVYWYQQSLDQGLQFLIQYYNGEERAKGNILERFSAQQFPDLHSELNLSSLELGDSALYFCASSVEAGRIYEQYFGPGTRLTVT.

Notes on this clonotype: A read error is likely, as this CDR3 ends without the conserved phenylalanine or tryptophan. V and J are TRBV5-1 and TRBJ1-6; tentative D call: TRBD1 (6 bases). Germline V gene lookup returns CDR1 SGHRS and CDR2 YFSETQ. CDR3 length: 14 amino acids. Trimming removed 0 bases from V and 9 bases from J, with 10 bases in between. CDR3 coding DNA: TGCGCCAGCAGCTTGGAACAGGGAGGTTCACCCCTCCACCTT. Translation gives CASSLEQGGSPLHL.

This clonotype was seen a few times. The chain links TRBV2 to TRBJ2-7, with D tentatively TRBD2 (6 bases). The V gene's germline CDR1 is SNHLY and CDR2 FYNNEI. V lost 8 bases and J lost 3, with 11 bases in between. The length of the CDR3 is 12 residues. The CDR3 here is CASLGGLYEQYF. CDR3 in DNA: TGTGCCAGCCTGGGGGGTCTCTACGAGCAGTACTTC.

The chain is built from TRBV5-1 and TRBJ2-7; D possibly matches TRBD1 or TRBD2 (5 bases each). Germline CDR1 reads SGHRS; CDR2 reads YFSETQ. Trimming cost V 0 bases and J 7 bases, with 14 bases left between them. The CDR3 extends over 14 amino acids. The CDR3 DNA is TGCGCCAGCAGCTTGGGGGACCCTACGATGGAGCAGTACTTC. Its translation is CASSLGDPTMEQYF. Variable domain in full (rest from reference TRBV5-1 and TRBJ2-7): KAGVTQTPRYLIKTRGQQVTLSCSPISGHRSVSWYQQTPGQGLQFLFEYFSETQRNKGNFPGRFSGRQFSNSRSEMNVSTLELGDSALYLCASSLGDPTMEQYFGPGTRLTVT.

The rearrangement uses TRBV10-3 and TRBJ2-3; D is perhaps TRBD2 (5 bases). V lost 1 base, J lost 1 base, and 12 bases lay in between. Germline V gene sequence: CDR1 ENHRY, CDR2 SYGVKD. The length of the CDR3 is 16 residues. The DNA for the CDR3 is TGTGCCATCAGTGAGTTCAGCGGACTCGGCACAGATACGCAGTATTTT. It translates to CAISEFSGLGTDTQYF.

This clonotype was found many times. This chain uses TRBV19 with TRBJ2-2, with 10 positions matching TRBD2. Germline lookup yields CDR1 LNHDA and CDR2 SQIVND (reference sequence). This CDR3 is built from 17 residues. Trimming removed 5 bases from V and 4 bases from J; junction bases left unmatched: 10. DNA for the CDR3: TGTGCCAGTAGTGCCGCTAGCGGGAGTATGGCCACCGGGGAGCTGTTTTTT. Translating gives CASSAASGSMATGELFF.